Listed here is a single T cell receptor (beta chain). What it binds is not known. This entry is derived from a study of PD-1 blockade in classical Hodgkin lymphoma. General study findings and limits: CD8+ TCR diversity did not rise significantly by C4D1, unlike CD4+.

Relapses following autologous stem cell transplantation were seen in all patients, with brentuximab vedotin exposure varying. Measured with immunoSEQ multiplex PCR; TCRdb has only the in-frame clones, and not every one. Among 100,000 to 120,000 clones listed, 70% to 90% were seen once. Source: peripheral blood mononuclear cells (PBMCs), taken before the second cycle of nivolumab. The clonotype was recovered from a human donor with classical Hodgkin lymphoma.

CDR3 DNA sequence: TGTGCCAGTAGTACGGCCCCTCTTGGGGCCAACGTCCTGACTTTC. Encoded protein: CASSTAPLGANVLTF. V is TRBV19 and J is TRBJ2-6; no clear D. CDR3 length equals 15 residues. Germline CDR1 and CDR2: LNHDA and SQIVND (reference sequence). Trimming left V 4 bases short and J 3 bases short, with 10 bases between.